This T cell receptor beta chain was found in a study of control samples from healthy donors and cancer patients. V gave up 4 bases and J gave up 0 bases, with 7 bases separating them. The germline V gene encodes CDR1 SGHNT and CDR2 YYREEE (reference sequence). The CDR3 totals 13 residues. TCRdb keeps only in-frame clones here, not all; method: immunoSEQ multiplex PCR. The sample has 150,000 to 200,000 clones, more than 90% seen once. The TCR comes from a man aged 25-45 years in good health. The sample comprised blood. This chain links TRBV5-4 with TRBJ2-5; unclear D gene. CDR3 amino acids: CASSRRNQETQYF. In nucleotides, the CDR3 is TGTGCCAGCAGCCGACGCAACCAAGAGACCCAGTACTTC.